This T cell receptor (beta chain) came from a study of identical twins. Findings of the study overall: Insertions were reduced in abundant cord blood beta clonotypes but not in memory repertoires.

Template switching, a step in the protocol, added a universal primer site, and cDNA carried unique molecular identifiers. Via MiXCR, TCRdb re-called the 5' RACE reads, giving one row per CDR3 protein. The sample has around 570,000 distinct CDR3 sequences; more than 9% are singletons. Healthy Caucasians supplied all donations. This clonotype was observed a few times. Its specificity is not known. The CDR3 length is 15 residues. The ends were cut back, 3 bases at V and 5 bases at J, with 16 bases in the middle. The germline CDR1 and CDR2 sequences are DFQATT and SNEGSKA (reference sequence). The same sample was also used in a study of yellow fever vaccine responses in identical twins.

The TCR was taken from a woman younger than 30 in good health. The sequenced sample consisted of PBMCs. V usage is TRBV20-1 and J usage is TRBJ1-4; D gene ambiguous. CDR3 nucleotide sequence: TGCAGTGCTAGGATGCGGGGAGGCCAGAATGAAAAACTGTTTTTT. This codes for CSARMRGGQNEKLFF.